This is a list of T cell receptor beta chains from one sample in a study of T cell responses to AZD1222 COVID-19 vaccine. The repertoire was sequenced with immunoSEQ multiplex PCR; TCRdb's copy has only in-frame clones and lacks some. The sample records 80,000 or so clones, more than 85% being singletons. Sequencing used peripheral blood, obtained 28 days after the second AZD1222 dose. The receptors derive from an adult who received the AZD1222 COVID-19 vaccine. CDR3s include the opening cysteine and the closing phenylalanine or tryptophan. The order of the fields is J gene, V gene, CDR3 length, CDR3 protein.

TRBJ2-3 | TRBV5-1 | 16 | CASKLYDSSSTDTQYF
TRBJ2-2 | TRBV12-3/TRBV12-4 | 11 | CASSFIGELFF
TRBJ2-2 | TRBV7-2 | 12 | CASSSNTGELFF
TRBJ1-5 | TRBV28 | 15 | CASKWIGDSNQPQHF
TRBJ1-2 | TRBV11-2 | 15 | CASSYTVRPKYGYTF
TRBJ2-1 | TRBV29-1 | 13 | CSVASSGHNEQFF
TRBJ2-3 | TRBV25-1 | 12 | CASSLTADTQYF
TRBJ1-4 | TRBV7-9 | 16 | CASAQGAGGNEEKLFF
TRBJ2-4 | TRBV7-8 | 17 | CASSFGDRVLAKNIQYF
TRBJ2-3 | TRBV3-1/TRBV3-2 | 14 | CASSQVIPKDTQYF
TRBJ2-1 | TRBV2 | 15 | CASRPTSGSGDEQFF
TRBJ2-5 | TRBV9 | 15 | CASRALRDRSKTQYF
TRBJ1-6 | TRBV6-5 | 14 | CASSYGDSSGALHF
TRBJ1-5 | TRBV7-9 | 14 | CASSLHGWNQPQHF
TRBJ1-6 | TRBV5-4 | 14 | CASSTLDYNSPLHF
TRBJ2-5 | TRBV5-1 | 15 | CASRRVQGTQETQYF
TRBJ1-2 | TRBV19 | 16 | CASSIGTGWGNYGYTF
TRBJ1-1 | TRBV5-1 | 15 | CASSSGQGWDSEAFF
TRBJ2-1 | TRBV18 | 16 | CASSRLAGSSYNEQFF
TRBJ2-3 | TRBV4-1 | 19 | CASSQDPPASGRVPDTQYF
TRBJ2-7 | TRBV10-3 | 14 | CAISGGQGYYEQYF
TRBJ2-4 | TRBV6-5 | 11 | CASSPGQLPYF
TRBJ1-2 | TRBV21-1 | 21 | CASSAARRVVRISFPLDGYTF
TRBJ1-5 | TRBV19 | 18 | CASSPPPGPLIFNQPQHF
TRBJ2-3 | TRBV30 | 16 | CAWRKDKVGLDYTQYF
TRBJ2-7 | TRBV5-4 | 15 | CASSSTGELTYEQYF